The following is a T cell receptor (beta chain) sequence with its context. This clonotype was found many times. This receptor's antigen is unknown. Base qualities were left out, and no much larger clone turns up one base away. cDNA synthesis used template-switch 5'RACE with a primer carrying a 10-nucleotide random unique molecular identifier tagging each TCR transcript. Every sequencing run covered 15-18 subjects and yielded more than 180 million TCR-beta sequences. The RNeasy kit was used to extract total RNA. Using the KAPA Real-time Library Amplification kit, TCR-beta VDJ regions were amplified with primers for the TCR constant region and the 5'RACE anchor. Sample indexes and Illumina adaptors were added in a first PCR, after which library yield was increased in a second PCR. After Ampure bead purification, the TCR product of roughly 650 bp was size-selected on a 2% E-gel SizeSelection system. Before pooling, library quality was assessed on a Bioanalyzer, concentration was determined with Qubit, and library quantification was performed with the Kapa Library Quantification kit. Paired-end 2 x 150 bp sequencing of the libraries was performed on an Illumina HiSeq 2500. To increase sequence diversity, about 25-30% phiX was spiked into each library pool. In the authors' own workflow: Quality-filtered reads were processed with the UMI-based MiGEC pipeline, which removed over 80% of raw TCR sequences during error correction. VDJ genes were aligned to IMGT germline references, and each clonotype was defined by a unique CDR3 amino acid sequence together with V-J genes. Clonal expansion, Shannon diversity and CDR3 relatedness (CalcPairwiseDistances, ClusterSamples) were evaluated with VDJtools, and phylogenetic trees were built with CLCbio workbench. A clone was classed as expanded if it had 8 or more unique UMIs, a cutoff based on coefficient-of-variation modelling across technical triplicates. The public sequencing data were trimmed at Q25 with fastp and processed into clonotypes with MiXCR by TCRdb, which kept only in-frame beta chains. Entries are consolidated by CDR3 protein sequence, retaining the most common genes and DNA. V and J calls and clone size were set by TCRdb, not the authors. This sample has roughly 21,000 distinct CDR3 sequences in its table, and around 16% of those were observed once. The biggest ten clones account for 15% of the sample.

These data are taken from a study of neurological immune-mediated disorders (dated by TCRdb to 2018 to 2020). Broadly, across the study: Peripheral blood TCR-beta repertoires from HTLV-I-associated myelopathy (HAM/TSP) patients, multiple sclerosis patients and healthy controls were compared by UMI-based sequencing. The cohort included some 68 subjects: about 15 with HAM/TSP, some 34 with multiple sclerosis, and 20 healthy controls. Longitudinal samples, technical triplicates and paired sorted CD4+ and CD8+ T-cell subsets, alongside PBMC samples, were included among the approximately 98 TCR-beta libraries. Broader findings and caveats from the paper: TCR clonal expansion was highest in HAM/TSP patients and lowest in MS patients, with MS patients falling below even healthy controls. Across subjects, expanded clones never shared an identical CDR3 amino acid sequence, which suggests that the TCR-beta repertoires in every group were private.

As encoded in the germline V gene (reference sequence), CDR1 is DFQATT while CDR2 is SNEGSKA. V gives up 2 bases and J gives up 4 bases, and the segment between their germline ends measures 27 bases. Taken from cysteine to phenylalanine, the CDR3 has 18 residues. The sequence is cut down to CDR3 DNA, 54 bases in frame from base 1. For unsorted PBMC libraries, 2 million PBMCs were used after storage in RNAlater at -80 degrees C until RNA extraction. Peripheral blood underwent Ficoll-Hypaque density gradient centrifugation to isolate PBMCs, which were then cryopreserved in liquid nitrogen. The receptor comes from a female donor with HTLV-1-associated myelopathy (HAM/TSP). This sequence uses TRBV20-1 and TRBJ2-7; the D gene is perhaps TRBD1, on 7 matching bases. The sequencing input was PBMCs. The DNA sequence is given as TGCAGTGCTAGAAGGGTCCGACCGGGAGACAGGGACATATACGAGCAGTACTTC. The encoded protein is CSARRVRPGDRDIYEQYF.